This entry lists 2 T cell receptor beta chains sequenced from one sample in a study of cytomegalovirus exposure and HLA in healthy donors (dated by TCRdb to 2016 to 2017). Library prep was done by the immunoSEQ multiplex PCR assay. For the multiplex PCR, a mixture combining 60 forward primers for TCR Vbeta segments and 13 reverse primers for TCR Jbeta segments was used. This is the immuneACCESS table as TCRdb keeps it, with only in-frame sequences that have V and J called. A part of the clones is gone; compared with another copy, unresolved V genes explain less than half, and the rest is unexplained. Present in this sample are 90,000 to 120,000 clones, roughly four fifths of which were seen just once. About 2% of the sample goes to the ten largest clones. Sequencing was done on a sample of PBMCs. The receptors stem from a man younger than 30 in good health and CMV-seronegative.

The chain is built from TRBV6-6 and TRBJ1-6, with D possibly TRBD1 on 5 matching bases. The V end lost 7 bases, the J end lost 8 bases, and 21 bases lay between the germline ends. The CDR3 sequence is 16 residues long. Looked up from germline, CDR1 is MNHNY and CDR2 is SVGAGI (reference sequence). DNA of the CDR3: TGTGCCAGCACCCCCTATCGCGGGGGTAGTGATTCACCCCTCCACTTT. Its protein is CASTPYRGGSDSPLHF.

V and J are TRBV19 and TRBJ2-7; no clear D. The CDR3 runs 14 residues. V lost 3 bases and J 0 bases, leaving 9 bases between the germline ends. The germline V gene has CDR1 LNHDA and CDR2 SQIVND (reference sequence). The chain's CDR3 is CASSMGVASYEQYF. CDR3 in DNA: TGTGCCAGTAGTATGGGTGTAGCCTCCTACGAGCAGTACTTC. Combining the CDR3 with reference TRBV19 and TRBJ2-7 gives the whole variable domain DGGITQSPKYLFRKEGQNVTLSCEQNLNHDAMYWYRQDPGQGLRLIYYSQIVNDFQKGDIAEGYSVSREKKESFPLTVTSAQKNPTAFYLCASSMGVASYEQYFGPGTRLTVT.